This T cell receptor (beta chain) was observed in a study of blood T cells in healthy people across ages. Study results and limitations: Significant beta diversity loss was already apparent by age about 39, declining roughly linearly.

V lost 6 bases to trimming and J lost 3 bases; unmatched junction nucleotides: 7. This CDR3 contains 16 residues. Primed by a sample-barcoded 5' primer and a J-beta primer mix, a second PCR proceeded for about 6 to 11 cycles. One entry per CDR3 protein, called by TCRdb with MiXCR from the 5' RACE reads. This table has some 1 million distinct CDR3 sequences, 45% appearing once. This clonotype was detected only a few times. Its specificity is unknown. Every donor gave roughly 9.2 milliliters of peripheral blood. Extractions gave at least 5 micrograms of total RNA per sample. This clonotype originated in a woman in her sixties or seventies in good health. V usage is TRBV12-3 or TRBV12-4 and J usage is TRBJ1-5, with TRBD1 matching 11 bases. Sequencing was carried out using blood. The CDR3 protein is CASSRGQGAINQPQHF. CDR3 nucleotides: TGTGCCAGCAGCCGCGGACAGGGGGCTATCAATCAGCCCCAGCATTTT.